Detailed here is one T cell receptor beta chain. Its antigen remains unidentified. The data were taken from a study of cytomegalovirus exposure and HLA in healthy donors. Study conclusions and caveats: Analyses of presence/absence relied on an assumption of roughly uniform sequencing depth across donors.

The PCR employed 60 Vbeta primers together with 13 Jbeta primers. Sequenced by immunoSEQ multiplex PCR; TCRdb stores in-frame clones only, minus some. The record lists about 42,000 clones, of which the ten most abundant hold about 1.2%. The material sequenced was PBMCs. The source is a young man in good health and CMV-seronegative.

The CDR3 loop is CASSFALSRAKNIQYF. As DNA, the CDR3 is TGTGCCAGCAGTTTTGCCTTAAGCCGAGCCAAAAACATTCAGTACTTC. The chain couples TRBV6-9 to TRBJ2-4, with D uncertain. CDR1 and CDR2 (germline): MNHGY, SVAAGI. V was trimmed by 4 bases and J by 0 bases, leaving 13 bases between them. The CDR3 covers 16 residues.